The sequence of this T cell receptor beta chain was determined in a study of T cells after yellow fever vaccination. Regarding the study as a whole: Post-booster repertoires contained most primary-vaccination clones again (roughly 95% CD4, approximately 88% CD8).

5'RACE template switching generated TCR cDNA, adding a universal primer site and UMIs. TCRdb used MiXCR to reprocess the 5' RACE reads, holding one entry per CDR3 protein. The sample records about 300,000 distinct CDR3 sequences, 7.5% to 9.5% being singletons. This clonotype was counted between two and nine times. Its antigen is not identified. The CDR3 is 17 residues long. Germline V gene data show CDR1 as LGHNA and CDR2 as YSLEER. V lost 0 bases, J lost 0 bases, and 4 bases stayed unmatched. This sequence was found in a man aged 18 to 35 who received the YFV17D yellow fever vaccine. The sequenced sample was CD4+ T cells sorted from PBMCs, obtained 5 days after the yellow fever booster vaccination. The rearrangement links TRBV4-3 to TRBJ2-1; TRBD2 matches at 8 bases. In nucleotides, the CDR3 is TGCGCCAGCAGCCAAGATTTCGGGACTAGCTCCTACAATGAGCAGTTCTTC. Translating it yields CASSQDFGTSSYNEQFF.